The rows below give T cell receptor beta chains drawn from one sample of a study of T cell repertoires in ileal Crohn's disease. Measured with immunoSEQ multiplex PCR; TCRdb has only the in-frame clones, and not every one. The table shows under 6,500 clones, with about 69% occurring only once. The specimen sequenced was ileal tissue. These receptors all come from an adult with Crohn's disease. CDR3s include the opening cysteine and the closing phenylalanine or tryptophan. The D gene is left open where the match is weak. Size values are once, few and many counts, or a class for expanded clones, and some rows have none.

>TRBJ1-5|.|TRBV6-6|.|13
TGTGCCAGCACCCTTAGTAGCAATCAGCCCCAGCATTTT
CASTLSSNQPQHF
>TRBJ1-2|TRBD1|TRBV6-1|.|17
TGTGCCAGCAGTGAAACCCCCGGGACAGCATCTAACTATGGCTACACCTTC
CASSETPGTASNYGYTF
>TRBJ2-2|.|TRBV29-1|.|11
TGCAGCTGTTCCGTCACCGGGGAGCTGTTTTTT
CSCSVTGELFF
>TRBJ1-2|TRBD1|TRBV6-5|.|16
TGTGCCAGCAGTTACTCGTTTACCGGACAGGGTGGTGGCTACACCTTC
CASSYSFTGQGGGYTF
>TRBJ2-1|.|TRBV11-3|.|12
TGTGCCAGCAGCTCACAGTACAATGAGCAGTTCTTC
CASSSQYNEQFF
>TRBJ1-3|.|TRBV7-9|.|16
TGTGCCAGCAGCAGGGGCGGGGGCAAGGCTGGAAACACCATATATTTT
CASSRGGGKAGNTIYF
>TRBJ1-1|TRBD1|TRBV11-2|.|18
TGTGCCAGCATCGCCTCCAGGGGGGTTGGGTGGTGGGAAGGTGAAGCTTTCTTT
CASIASRGVGWWEGEAFF
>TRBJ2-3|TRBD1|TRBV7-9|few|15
TGTGCCAGCAGCCTCGGGACAGGGCGCACAGATACGCAGTATTTT
CASSLGTGRTDTQYF
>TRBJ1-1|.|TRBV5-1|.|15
TGCGCCAGCAGCCCGGAAGACACCCTGAACACTGAAGCCTTCTTT
CASSPEDTLNTEAFF
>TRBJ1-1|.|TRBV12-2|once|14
TGTGCAAGTCGCCCTTGGGGCCTGGACACTGAAGCTTTCTTT
CASRPWGLDTEAFF
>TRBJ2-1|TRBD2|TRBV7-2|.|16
TGTGCCAGCAGCGACTGGACTAGCGGGAGGCCTGATGAGCAGTTCTTC
CASSDWTSGRPDEQFF
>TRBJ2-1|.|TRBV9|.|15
TGTGCCAGCAGCGTAGAGGACAGCTCCTACAATGAGCAGTTCTTC
CASSVEDSSYNEQFF
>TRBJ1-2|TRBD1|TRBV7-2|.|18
TGTGCCAGCAGCTCCGACAGGGGGCGGCTTTTCGTCGACAATGGCTACACCTTC
CASSSDRGRLFVDNGYTF
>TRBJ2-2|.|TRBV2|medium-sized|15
TGTGCCAGCAGTCAGATCTCCGGGGATACCGGGGAGCTGTTTTTT
CASSQISGDTGELFF
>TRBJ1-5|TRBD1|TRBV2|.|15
TGTGCCAGCAGTGACGGACAGGGAGGTTTTCAGCCCCAGCATTTT
CASSDGQGGFQPQHF
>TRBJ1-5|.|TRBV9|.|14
TGTGCCAGCAGCCTAACAGGAGGGGATCAGCCCCAGCATTTT
CASSLTGGDQPQHF
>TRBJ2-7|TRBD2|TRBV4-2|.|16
TGTGCCAGCAGCCAAGAGGCGGGACTAGCCTCCTACGAGCAGTACTTC
CASSQEAGLASYEQYF
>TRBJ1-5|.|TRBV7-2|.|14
TGTGCCAGCAGCCCGCCGGGAGGAGATCAGCCCCAGCATTTT
CASSPPGGDQPQHF
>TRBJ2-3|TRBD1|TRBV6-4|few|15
TGTGCCAGCAGTGACTCGGGACAGGGGGCAGATACGCAGTATTTT
CASSDSGQGADTQYF
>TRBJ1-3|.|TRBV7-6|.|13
TGTGCCAGCAGCCCCGGACTTGGAAACACCATATATTTT
CASSPGLGNTIYF
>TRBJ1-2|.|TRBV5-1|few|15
TGTGCCAGCAGCTCGGGTGGCAGCACTAACTATGGCTACACCTTC
CASSSGGSTNYGYTF
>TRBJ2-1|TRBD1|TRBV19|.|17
TGTGCCAGTACCCCGATAGGGACAGGGGGCATTCGGGATGAGCAGTTCTTC
CASTPIGTGGIRDEQFF
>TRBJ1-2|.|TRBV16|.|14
TGTGCCAGCGGACACATTCAGGAGTTTGGTGGCTACACCTTC
CASGHIQEFGGYTF
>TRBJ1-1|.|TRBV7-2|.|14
TGTGCCAGCAGCTTAGGGGCAGGGGCCACTGAAGCTTTCTTT
CASSLGAGATEAFF
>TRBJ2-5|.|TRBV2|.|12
TGTGCCAGCATTAGCGCTCAAGAGACCCAGTACTTC
CASISAQETQYF
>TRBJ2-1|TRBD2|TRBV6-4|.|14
TGTGCCAGCAGTGACGGACTAGATTACAATGAGCAGTTCTTC
CASSDGLDYNEQFF
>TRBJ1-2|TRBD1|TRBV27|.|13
TGTGCCAGCAGTTGGACAGGGTCGGCTGGCTACACCTTC
CASSWTGSAGYTF
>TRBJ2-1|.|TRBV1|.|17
TGCACCAGCAGCCAAGGGCTAGCTGTAACATGTTTTAATGAGCAGTTCTTC
CTSSQGLAVTCFNEQFF
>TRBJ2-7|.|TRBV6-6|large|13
TGTGCCAGCAGCCCTCTCCTAGTATACGAGCAGTACTTC
CASSPLLVYEQYF
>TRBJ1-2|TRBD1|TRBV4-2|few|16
TGTGCCAGCAGCCAACTTGGGGGACAGGGCGGCTATGGCTACACCTTC
CASSQLGGQGGYGYTF
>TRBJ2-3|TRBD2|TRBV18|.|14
TGTGCCAGCTCACTAGCGGGAGAGGAAGATACGCAGTATTTT
CASSLAGEEDTQYF
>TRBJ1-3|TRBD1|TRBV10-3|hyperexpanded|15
TGTGCCACCGAGACCGGGACAGTTCGGTTAAACACCATATATTTT
CATETGTVRLNTIYF
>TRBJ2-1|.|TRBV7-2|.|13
TGTGCCATGGCACCGGGGAGTTCGAATGAGCAGTTCTTC
CAMAPGSSNEQFF
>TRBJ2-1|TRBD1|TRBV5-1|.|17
TGCGCCAGCAGCTTCTTAATGCCGGGACAGGGGGCCAATGAGCAGTTCTTC
CASSFLMPGQGANEQFF
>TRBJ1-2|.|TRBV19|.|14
TGTGCCAGTGGGGGGGCCGGGACCCACTATGGCTACACCTTC
CASGGAGTHYGYTF
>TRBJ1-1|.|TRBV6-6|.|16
TGTGCCAGCAGTTACTCGATTGCGGGCGCATACACTGAAGCTTTCTTT
CASSYSIAGAYTEAFF
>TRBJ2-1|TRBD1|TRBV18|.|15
TGTGCCAGCTCACCCGATTGGTCCGGGGACAGGGAGCAGTTCTTC
CASSPDWSGDREQFF
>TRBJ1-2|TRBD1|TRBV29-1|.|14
TGCAGCGTGGAAATCGGGACAGGAAGGGGAGGCTACACCTTC
CSVEIGTGRGGYTF
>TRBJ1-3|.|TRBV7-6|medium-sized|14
TGTGCCAGCAGCCCCCTGAGTTCGGGAAACACCATATATTTT
CASSPLSSGNTIYF
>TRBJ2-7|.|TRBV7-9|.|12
TGTGCCAGCAGCTTAGAGGAGGGACAGAGGTACTTC
CASSLEEGQRYF
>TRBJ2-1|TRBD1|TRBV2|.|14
TGTGCCAGCAGTGTGAACAGGGGGATCGATGAGCAGTTCTTC
CASSVNRGIDEQFF
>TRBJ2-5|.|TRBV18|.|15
TGTGCCAGCTCCAGATACGGGGAAGGTCAAGAGACCCAGTACTTC
CASSRYGEGQETQYF
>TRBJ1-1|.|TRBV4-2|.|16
TGTGCCAGCAGCCAAATCTCGAACAGAATGAACACTGAAGCTTTCTTT
CASSQISNRMNTEAFF
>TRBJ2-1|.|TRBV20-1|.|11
TGTAGCGGAGGCTCCTACAATGAGCAGTTCTTC
CSGGSYNEQFF
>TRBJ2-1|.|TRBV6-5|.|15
TGTGCCAGCAGTTACTCGGGCCAGGGAAACAATGAGCAGTTCTTC
CASSYSGQGNNEQFF
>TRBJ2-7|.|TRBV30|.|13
TGTGCCTGGGGGACATACCCCTCTAGCGAGCAGTACTTC
CAWGTYPSSEQYF
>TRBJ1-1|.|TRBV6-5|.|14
TGTGCCAGCAGTTACTCGAACAGGAATGATGAAGCTTTCTTT
CASSYSNRNDEAFF
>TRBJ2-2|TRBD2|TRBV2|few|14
TGTGCCAGCAGTCCTAGCGGCTTCACCGGGGAGCTGTTTTTT
CASSPSGFTGELFF
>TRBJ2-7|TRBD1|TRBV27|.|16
TGTGCCAGCAGTTTCATCGGACAGGGGGATTTCTACGAGCAGTACTTC
CASSFIGQGDFYEQYF
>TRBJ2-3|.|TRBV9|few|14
TGTGCCAGCAGCGTCCGGGACTCCACAGATACGCAGTATTTT
CASSVRDSTDTQYF
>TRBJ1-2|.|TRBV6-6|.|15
TGTGCCAGCAGGGCTTGGGGACACCTGATCTATGGCTACACCTTC
CASRAWGHLIYGYTF
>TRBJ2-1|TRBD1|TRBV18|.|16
TGTGCCAGCTCGTCGAGGGGGCGAGAAAACCTGAATGAGCAGTTCTTC
CASSSRGRENLNEQFF
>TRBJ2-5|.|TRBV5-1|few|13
TGCGCCAGCAGCTTGATGGGAGAAGAGACCCAGTACTTC
CASSLMGEETQYF